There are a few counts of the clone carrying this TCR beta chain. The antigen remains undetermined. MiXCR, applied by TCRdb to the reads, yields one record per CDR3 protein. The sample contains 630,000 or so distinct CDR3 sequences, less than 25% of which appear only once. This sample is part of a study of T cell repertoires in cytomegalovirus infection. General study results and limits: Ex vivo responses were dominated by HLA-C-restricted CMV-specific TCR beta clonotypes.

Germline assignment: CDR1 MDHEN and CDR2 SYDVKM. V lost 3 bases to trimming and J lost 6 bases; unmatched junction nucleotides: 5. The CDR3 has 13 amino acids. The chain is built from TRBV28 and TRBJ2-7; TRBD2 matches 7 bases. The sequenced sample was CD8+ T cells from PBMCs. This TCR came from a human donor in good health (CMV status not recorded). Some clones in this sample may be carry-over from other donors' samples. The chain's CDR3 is CASSFLGGGEQYV. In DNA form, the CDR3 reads TGTGCCAGCAGTTTCCTGGGGGGGGGCGAGCAGTACGTC.